Listed below are T cell receptor beta chains from one sample, sequenced in a study of shared clonotypes between healthy human individuals. Data came from immunoSEQ multiplex PCR; TCRdb stores just in-frame clones and leaves some out. The profile shows approximately 2,300,000 clones, approximately 90% of them singletons. The sequenced sample consisted of naive CD4+ T cells from PBMCs. These receptors all stem from a man between 18 and 29 years old in good health. Some clones in this sample may be carry-over from other donors' samples. Both conserved end residues are part of each CDR3.

V gene	CDR3 protein
TRBV6-5	CASSYGRGGNTEAFF
TRBV7-9	CASSLLSYGSNYGYTF
TRBV7-9	CASSPNRERQPQHF
TRBV29-1	CSGGGAHTGELFF
TRBV2	CASSEWGTLNTGELFF
TRBV6-1	CASSGIRSGNTIYF
TRBV6-4	CARDRGRNNEQFF
TRBV11-2	CASSLRWRGSYNEQFF
TRBV5-4	CASSPTAPGANVLTF
TRBV7-2	CASRPNRGLVTEAFF
TRBV11-2	CASSSPRGYTF
TRBV6-1	CASSRDLLLSGYTF
TRBV7-9	CASSVAGGAEETQYF
TRBV4-2	CASSQAAGETYEQYF
TRBV10-3	CAISESGRGPLSGANVLTF
TRBV28	CASSPPIAGRQETQYF
TRBV30	CASQWDRGYEQYF
TRBV5-4	CASSDLGGTEAFF
TRBV7-9	CASSAQPPGLVDNEQFF
TRBV25-1	CASSEGVAGGLGETQYF
TRBV18	CASSRNGLGLASGNIQYF
TRBV6-4	CASSGLWTLFYEQYF
TRBV11-1	CASSLVPRQQNTEAFF
TRBV5-8	CASSRDEARETQYF
TRBV11-2	CASSPRPGLASTGELFF
TRBV6-5	CASSYALGSYTDTQYF
TRBV9	CASSGPPGRPNTEAFF
TRBV7-3	CASSLDRENEQFF
TRBV4-1	CASSQGPGLAAYEQYF
TRBV28	CASSEDRAGETQYF
TRBV19	CASSDRGRGDTEAFF
TRBV5-6	CASSSPSGSWTQYF
TRBV30	CAWRLAGGWEQYF
TRBV7-2	CASSSGQGQETQYF
TRBV2	CASRALGGRGNTGELFF
TRBV15	CATSSRTGGANYGYTF
TRBV6-5	CASSSQSGTTEAFF
TRBV2	CASRSDRGGLEQYF
TRBV9	CASSTASSGNTIYF
TRBV5-4	CASSGGQGAGEKLFF
TRBV2	CASSAGAYNEKLFF
TRBV7-2	CASSSSRYEQYF
TRBV6-1	CASSIGQGDQPQHF
TRBV6-1	CASSELQGVGVTF
TRBV5-1	CASSLEGTGFNEQFF
TRBV18	CASSPRQGAYQETQYF